This passage covers 18 T cell receptor beta chains from one sample sequenced in a study of blood T cells in healthy people across ages (dated by TCRdb to between 2014 and 2016). Receptor amplification or capture employed 5' RACE. A second PCR of about 6 to 12 cycles was performed with a sample-barcoded 5' primer and a J-beta primer mix. The raw public reads went through TCRdb reprocessing: fastp at Q25, MiXCR clone calling, in-frame beta chains kept. Records with the same CDR3 protein are collapsed into one entry carrying the most frequent genes and DNA. The table for this sample lists 1,800,000 or so distinct CDR3 sequences; approximately 40% of them were counted only once. The ten most abundant clones make up roughly 24% of the sample. Sequencing was performed on blood. All receptors come from a human donor in good health.

This clonotype occurred a few times. The gene calls are TRBV5-1 and TRBJ2-7; D is tentatively TRBD1 or TRBD2 (6 bases each). V was clipped by 0 bases and J by 2 bases, with 21 bases between them. The germline CDR1 and CDR2 sequences are SGHRS and YFSETQ. The length of the CDR3 is 18 residues. The CDR3 spells CASSLESASVGTTYEQYF. In DNA, the CDR3 is TGCGCCAGCAGCTTGGAATCGGCTAGCGTCGGGACAACCTACGAGCAGTACTTC.

This chain uses TRBV12-3 or TRBV12-4 with TRBJ2-5; possible D gene TRBD2, 7 bases. The CDR3 loop spans 15 amino acids. Trimming stripped 3 bases from V and 5 bases from J, with 16 bases between. The CDR3 DNA reads as TGTGCCAGCAGTTTGGCCCGAGGGGGGGGCGAGACCCAGTACTTC. Its protein is CASSLARGGGETQYF.

V usage is TRBV5-1 and J usage is TRBJ2-3; D not certain. The CDR3 has 13 residues. Germline CDR1 is SGHRS and CDR2 is YFSETQ. Trimming cost V 4 bases and J 10 bases, with 16 bases left between them. The chain's CDR3 is CASSLRTAESQYF. The CDR3 nucleotides read TGCGCCAGCAGCCTGAGGACCGCCGAATCGCAGTATTTT.

The J gene is TRBJ2-3, the V gene TRBV20-1; 11 nucleotides agree with TRBD2. Germline-derived CDR1 and CDR2 are DFQATT and SNEGSKA (reference sequence). This CDR3 region has 16 residues. V dropped 5 bases and J dropped 1; count of bases not matched to a gene: 8. CDR3 loop: CSAELGTSGGTDTQYF. The CDR3 DNA reads TGCAGTGCTGAATTAGGGACTAGCGGAGGCACAGATACGCAGTATTTT.

This clonotype was found once. The chain is built from TRBV7-9 and TRBJ2-5; D is undetermined. The last part of the DNA fits TRBJ2-7 better; the J call may be wrong. Germline V gene lookup returns CDR1 SEHNR and CDR2 FQNEAQ (reference sequence). The CDR3 spans 13 residues. CDR3 loop: CASSLYGYGEQYF. CDR3 coding DNA: TGTGCCAGCAGCTTATATGGGTACGGCGAGCAGTACTTC.

This rearrangement joins TRBV7-2 to TRBJ2-1; 10 bases fit TRBD2. J was trimmed by 1 base and V by 0 bases; bases with no gene match: 3. The CDR3 is 17 amino acids. Germline values: CDR1 SGHTA, CDR2 FQGNSA. CDR3 sequence: CASSLAASGGSYNEQFF. The CDR3 bases are TGTGCCAGCAGCTTAGCCGCTAGCGGGGGTTCCTACAATGAGCAGTTCTTC.

This clonotype appeared a few times. The chain has TRBV4-1 and TRBJ2-1, with 7 bases matching TRBD2. The CDR3 consists of 17 residues. V shed 1 base, J shed 2 bases, and the junction held 8 bases outside the gene matches. Per the germline V gene, CDR1 is MGHRA and CDR2 is YSYEKL. In nucleotides, the CDR3 is TGCGCCAGCAGCCAAGTGGGGAGGGTTCAGCCCTACAATGAGCAGTTCTTC. Amino acid sequence: CASSQVGRVQPYNEQFF.

This clonotype is a singleton in its sample. V gene TRBV10-3 combines with J gene TRBJ2-2; 8 nucleotides agree with TRBD2. CDR1 is ENHRY and CDR2 is SYGVKD in the germline V gene. The V and J ends lost 6 bases and 3 bases, in that order; junction bases with no gene match: 6. The CDR3 loop spans 15 amino acids. CDR3 coding DNA: TGTGCCATCAGGGATAGCGGGGCGGACACCGGGGAGCTGTTTTTT. This encodes CAIRDSGADTGELFF.

This sequence joins TRBV18 and TRBJ2-7; D ambiguous. The CDR3 spans 14 residues. Germline CDR1 KGHSH, CDR2 LQKENI. V was cut by 3 bases and J by 7 bases, with 16 bases left in between. The CDR3 DNA sequence: TGTGCCAGCTCACCGTCTATGACGGTAGCTGAGCAGTACTTC. This codes for CASSPSMTVAEQYF.

V is TRBV2 and J is TRBJ2-3, with 8 bases matching TRBD1. The V segment lost 5 bases and the J segment 4 bases; nucleotides outside the gene matches: 11. This CDR3 spans 16 amino acids. The germline V gene has CDR1 SNHLY and CDR2 FYNNEI. CDR3 bases: TGTGCCAGCAGTATAGGGACAGGCTATGGCGCAGATACGCAGTATTTT. Translated: CASSIGTGYGADTQYF.

The V and J genes are TRBV12-3 or TRBV12-4 and TRBJ2-1, with D maybe TRBD1 (5 bases). The CDR3 spans 11 residues. Trimming stripped 5 bases from V and 12 bases from J, with 11 bases between. Here the CDR3 reads CASSMDTLQFF. DNA for the CDR3: TGTGCCAGCAGTATGGACACCCTGCAGTTCTTC.

CDR3 protein: CASGQPRDWATDTQYF. CDR3 sequence (DNA): TGTGCTAGTGGTCAACCCCGGGACTGGGCTACAGATACGCAGTATTTT. The chain uses TRBV12-5 and TRBJ2-3; a possible D gene is TRBD2 (6 bases). This CDR3 comprises 16 residues. The germline gives CDR1 LGHNT, CDR2 FRNRAP. The V gene lost 5 bases and the J gene lost 3 bases, with 18 bases spanning the gap. The full variable domain, its missing parts supplied by reference TRBV12-5 and TRBJ2-3, is DARVTQTPRHKVTEMGQEVTMRCQPILGHNTVFWYRQTMMQGLELLAYFRNRAPLDDSGMPKDRFSAEMPDATLATLKIQPSEPRDSAVYFCASGQPRDWATDTQYFGPGTRLTVL.

The rearrangement joins TRBV4-2 to TRBJ2-7, with no clear D. Trimming left V 1 base short and J 3 bases short, with 13 bases between. Germline loops: CDR1 LGHNA, CDR2 YNFKEQ. The CDR3 length is 15 residues. The CDR3 sequence: CASSQVSDGDYEQYF. Written as DNA, the CDR3 is TGTGCCAGCAGCCAAGTCTCCGACGGCGACTACGAGCAGTACTTC.

There are a few counts of this clonotype. V is TRBV5-1 and J is TRBJ2-1; D could derive from TRBD1 or TRBD2 (5 bases each). The CDR3 loop spans 13 amino acids. V lost 0 bases, J lost 9 bases, and 10 bases lay in between. Germline V gives CDR1 SGHRS, CDR2 YFSETQ. CDR3 sequence: CASSLVAGSEQFF. CDR3 DNA: TGCGCCAGCAGCTTGGTGGCAGGGAGTGAGCAGTTCTTC.

The chain couples TRBV6-4 to TRBJ2-5, with 11 bases lining up with TRBD2. CDR1 is MRHNA, CDR2 SNTAGT, per germline. CDR3 size: 16 residues. The V gene end was trimmed by 9 bases and the J gene end by 2 bases; junction bases not matched to a gene: 11. The CDR3 protein is CARQLAGDRIQETQYF. CDR3 bases: TGTGCCAGACAACTAGCGGGGGACCGTATTCAAGAGACCCAGTACTTC.

This clonotype was picked up many times. The chain is built from TRBV7-9 and TRBJ1-6; D remains unclear. Trimming removed 1 base from V and 7 bases from J, with 8 bases in between. CDR1 is SEHNR and CDR2 is FQNEAQ in the germline V gene (reference sequence). The CDR3 sequence is 14 residues long. CDR3 DNA sequence: TGTGCCAGCAGCTTAGGGGGTTTGAATTCACCCCTCCACTTT. It codes for CASSLGGLNSPLHF.

This clonotype was seen a few times. Compared with germline, one end of the junction differs, possibly owing to a read error. V is TRBV3-1 and J is TRBJ2-3; D is possibly TRBD2 (5 bases). From germline, CDR1 is LGHDT and CDR2 YNNKEL (reference sequence). The CDR3 is made up of 13 amino acids. The CDR3 nucleotides read TGTGCCTGCAGCCAAGTGAGCGGAAATACGCAGTATTTT. This translates into CACSQVSGNTQYF.

This sequence joins TRBV7-9 and TRBJ1-2, with 7 bases identical to TRBD1. Trimming at V came to 0 bases and at J to 6 bases, leaving 4 bases not matched to a gene. The germline V gene encodes CDR1 SEHNR and CDR2 FQNEAQ (reference sequence). The CDR3 extends over 14 amino acids. CDR3 DNA sequence: TGTGCCAGCAGCTTAGCGGGGACAGCAAATGGCTACACCTTC. Translated, it gives CASSLAGTANGYTF.